The clone carrying this T cell receptor (beta chain) was found a few times. Method: immunoSEQ multiplex PCR; TCRdb's copy keeps in-frame clones and lacks some. The sample shows about 170,000 clones, around four fifths of them seen only once. This sample is part of a study of blood T cell repertoires in COVID-19. Study details: Sites across the United States, Italy and Spain contributed samples from acute and convalescent COVID-19. Sources were T cells, B-cell-depleted T cells, or PBMCs; the material itself was cDNA or gDNA.

The CDR3 extends over 16 amino acids. Germline V CDR1 and CDR2: LNHNV, YYDKDF (reference sequence). The V end lost 0 bases, the J end lost 1 base, and 11 bases lay between the germline ends. The age range of participants was about 18 to 95 years, with residence in under 25 US areas. The source material was PBMCs or T cells enriched from blood (not recorded which). This chain connects TRBV15 to TRBJ2-3, with D perhaps matching TRBD1 (5 bases). The clonotype was recovered from a woman aged 45-65 years in a cohort exposed to, infected with or recovered from COVID-19 (not recorded which). The CDR3 loop reads CATSRERGEGTDTQYF. CDR3 bases: TGTGCCACCAGCAGAGAAAGGGGCGAAGGCACAGATACGCAGTATTTT.